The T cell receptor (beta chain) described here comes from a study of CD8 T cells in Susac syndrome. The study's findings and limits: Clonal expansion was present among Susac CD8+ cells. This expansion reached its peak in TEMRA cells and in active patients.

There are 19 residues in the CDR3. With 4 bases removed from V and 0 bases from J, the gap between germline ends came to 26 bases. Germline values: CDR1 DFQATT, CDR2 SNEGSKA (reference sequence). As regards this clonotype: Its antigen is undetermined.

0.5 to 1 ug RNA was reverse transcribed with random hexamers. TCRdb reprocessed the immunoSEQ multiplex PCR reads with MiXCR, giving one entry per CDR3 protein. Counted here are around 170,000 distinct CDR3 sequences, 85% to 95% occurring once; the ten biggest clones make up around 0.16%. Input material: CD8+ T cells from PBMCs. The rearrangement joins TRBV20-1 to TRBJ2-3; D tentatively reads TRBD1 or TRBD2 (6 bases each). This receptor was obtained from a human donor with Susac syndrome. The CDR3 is CSAIPDRSGRGASTDTQYF. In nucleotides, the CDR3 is TGCAGTGCTATTCCCGACAGGTCAGGGCGCGGGGCTAGCACAGATACGCAGTATTTT.